This T cell receptor beta chain was sequenced for a study of radiotherapy plus CTLA-4 blockade in lung cancer. About the research overall: Objective responses were observed in about a sixth of patients, and disease control was achieved by roughly 29%. The study, taken as a whole, reports: Researchers report tumor-derived TCR clones expanding in blood after radiotherapy plus ipilimumab.

V shed 5 bases, J shed 4 bases, and the junction held 15 bases outside the gene matches. The CDR3 extends over 17 amino acids. The germline V gene has CDR1 MNHEY and CDR2 SMNVEV (reference sequence). Assay: immunoSEQ multiplex PCR; the TCRdb copy retains only in-frame clones and omits some. The sample holds 90,000 to 100,000 clones, 65% to 85% seen once. It was focal radiation plus CTLA-4 blockade with ipilimumab that patients with chemo-refractory metastatic non-small-cell lung cancer received. Of note for this clone: Its antigen is as yet unknown.

This TCR was sampled from a human donor with non-small cell lung cancer who had a partial response to radiotherapy plus ipilimumab. Some clones in this sample may be carry-over from other donors' samples. This sample comprised peripheral blood, obtained from a patient treated with radiotherapy plus ipilimumab. V is TRBV27 and J is TRBJ1-1; 8 bases line up with TRBD1. CDR3 DNA: TGTGCCAGCAGTGCCCTAGGACAGGGAGTCCCCCTCACTGAAGCTTTCTTT. Translation gives CASSALGQGVPLTEAFF.